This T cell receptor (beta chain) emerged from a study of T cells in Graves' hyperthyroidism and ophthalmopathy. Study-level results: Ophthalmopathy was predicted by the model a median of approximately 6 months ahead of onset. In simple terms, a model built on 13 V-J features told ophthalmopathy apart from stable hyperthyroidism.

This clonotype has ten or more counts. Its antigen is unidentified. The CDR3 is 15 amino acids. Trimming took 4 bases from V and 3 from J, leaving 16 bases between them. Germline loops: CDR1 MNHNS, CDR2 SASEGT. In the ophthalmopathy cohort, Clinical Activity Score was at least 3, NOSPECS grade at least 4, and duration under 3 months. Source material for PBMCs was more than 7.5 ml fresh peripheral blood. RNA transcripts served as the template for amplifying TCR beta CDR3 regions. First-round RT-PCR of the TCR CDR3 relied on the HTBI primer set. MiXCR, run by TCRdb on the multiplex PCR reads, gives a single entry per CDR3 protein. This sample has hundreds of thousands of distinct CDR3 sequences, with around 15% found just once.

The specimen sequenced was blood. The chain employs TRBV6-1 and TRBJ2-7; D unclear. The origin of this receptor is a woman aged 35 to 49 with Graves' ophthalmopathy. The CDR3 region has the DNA TGTGCCAGCAGTGTGAACAGACAAGGGTTCTACGAGCAGTACTTC. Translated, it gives CASSVNRQGFYEQYF.